The following is a T cell receptor beta chain sequence with its context. The antigen remains unidentified. The entry originates in a study of cytomegalovirus exposure and HLA in healthy donors. With 3 bases clipped from V and 6 bases from J, the junction kept 5 bases outside the gene matches. CDR1 is LGHNA and CDR2 is YNFKEQ in the germline V gene. The CDR3 is 16 residues long. This PCR relied on a set of 60 Vbeta primers and 13 Jbeta primers. Repertoires were generated with immunoSEQ multiplex PCR, while TCRdb's copy carries only in-frame clones and drops some. Altogether fewer than 150,000 clones are present, just under 80% being singletons, with the ten largest covering approximately 4.3%. The study, taken as a whole, reports: HLA alleles showed associations with 15,000 to 20,000 TCR beta sequences in a later analysis, at a 0.05 false discovery rate.

Material for sequencing was PBMCs. The rearrangement joins TRBV4-2 to TRBJ2-1; 13 bases map to TRBD2. The source is a man aged 30-40 years in good health. The CDR3 loop reads CASSHGLAGEVNEQFF. CDR3 DNA sequence: TGTGCCAGCAGCCATGGACTAGCGGGAGAGGTCAATGAGCAGTTCTTC.